The subject of this entry is one T cell receptor (beta chain). The antigen remains undetermined. The data originate from a study of T cell responses to AZD1222 COVID-19 vaccine. With 6 bases removed from V and 5 bases from J, the gap between germline ends came to 16 bases. The V gene's germline CDR1 is MNHEY and CDR2 SVGAGI. The CDR3 contains 14 residues. Sequencing was performed with immunoSEQ multiplex PCR; in TCRdb, only in-frame clones are kept and a portion is missing. The table shows 95,000 to 150,000 clones, with more than 80% occurring only once. Study observations and caveats: Clonal diversity was possibly underestimated, and the donors were mostly white British, with more females. Vaccine-associated CD4 TCRs spanned spike, dominant at 160-218 and 743-854. In all cases, repertoires were sampled only after the peak T cell response.

This sequence originates from an adult in good health. The rearrangement links TRBV6-5 to TRBJ1-1; D is unresolved. This sample comprised peripheral blood, obtained on day 0 of AZD1222 vaccination. The CDR3 DNA reads as TGTGCCAGCAGCCCCGGACTCTTGGAGACTGAAGCTTTCTTT. Translated, it gives CASSPGLLETEAFF.